A selection of T cell receptor beta chains follows, all from one sample in a study of naive and memory T cell subsets. One entry per CDR3 protein results from TCRdb running MiXCR on the UMI-ligation and nested PCR reads. The data contain 150,000 or so distinct CDR3 sequences, 22% of them singletons. Sequenced sample: naive CD4+ T cells from blood. The receptors were gathered from a human donor in good health. Each CDR3 is given with its conserved first and last residue. Some rows have no size entry. The others give once, few or many, or a class for an expanded clone.

clone_size j_call v_call cdr3_aa
many TRBJ1-1 TRBV29-1 CSALLGGGINTEAFF
- TRBJ1-5 TRBV7-9 CASSLVGRNQPQHF
- TRBJ2-4 TRBV20-1 CSASPAGQINIQYF
few TRBJ2-2 TRBV6-5 CASSYSALAGVGELFF
few TRBJ2-3 TRBV5-1 CASSPPRAASTDTQYF
few TRBJ1-4 TRBV29-1 CSVSPWGAATNEKLFF
- TRBJ2-2 TRBV7-9 CASSSDREKTGELFF
- TRBJ2-1 TRBV20-1 CSASMFGGVASNEQFF
- TRBJ1-5 TRBV6-1 CASTEGQNQPQHF
few TRBJ2-1 TRBV5-1 CASSLTPRGDNEQFF
- TRBJ2-1 TRBV20-1 CSALSGRAPNEQFF
- TRBJ1-5 TRBV7-2 CASSLGPQGFSQPQHF
many TRBJ2-1 TRBV20-1 CSAASGSHYNEQFF
few TRBJ2-4 TRBV28 CASSQQSDLVKNIQYF
few TRBJ2-7 TRBV29-1 CSVGTGDYGAGTYEQYF
- TRBJ1-4 TRBV5-1 CASSFGSRQLNEKLFF
- TRBJ2-7 TRBV9 CASSVSAGELSYEQYF
- TRBJ2-2 TRBV6-5 CASSYFGRPNTGELFF
few TRBJ2-5 TRBV4-1 CASSHPGLGAETQYF
- TRBJ2-3 TRBV15 CATSRMTGQGTDTQYF
few TRBJ2-7 TRBV5-1 CASSLGGIADTEQYF
- TRBJ2-7 TRBV20-1 CSARLAGVHEQYF
- TRBJ2-7 TRBV3-1 CASSPDRVRYEQYF
many TRBJ2-2 TRBV19 CAVMSLNTGELFF
- TRBJ2-1 TRBV20-1 CSARSSGILNEQFF
- TRBJ1-5 TRBV7-2 CASSSQGITVSNQPQHF
many TRBJ2-7 TRBV6-5 CASSYAGGIGAYYEQYF
- TRBJ1-1 TRBV9 CASSVTKGANTEAFF
- TRBJ2-2 TRBV9 CASSVGSDTGELFF
- TRBJ1-5 TRBV27 CASSLYGHQPQHF
- TRBJ2-3 TRBV5-4 CASSLGQDTDTQYF
- TRBJ2-7 TRBV7-2 CASSLMGQGRYEQYF
- TRBJ2-7 TRBV28 CASSPGPPYEQYF
many TRBJ2-1 TRBV11-3 CASSLMSAGPYNEQFF